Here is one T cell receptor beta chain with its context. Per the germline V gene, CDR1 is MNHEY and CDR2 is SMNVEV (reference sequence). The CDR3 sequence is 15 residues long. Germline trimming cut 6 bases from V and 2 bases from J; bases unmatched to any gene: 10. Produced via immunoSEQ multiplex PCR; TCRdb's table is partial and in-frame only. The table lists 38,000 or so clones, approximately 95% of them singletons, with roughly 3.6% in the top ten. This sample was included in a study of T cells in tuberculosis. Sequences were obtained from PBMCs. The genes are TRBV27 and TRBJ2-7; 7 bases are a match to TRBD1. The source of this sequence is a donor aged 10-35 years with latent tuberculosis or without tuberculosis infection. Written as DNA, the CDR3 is TGTGCCAGCAGCCTAGAGGGGGCTCGGGCCTACGAGCAGTACTTC. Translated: CASSLEGARAYEQYF.